This T cell receptor (beta chain) was captured in a study of OX40 agonist ivuxolimab in advanced cancers. As for the study in general: Participants could have had prior anti-PD-1, anti-PD-L1 or anti-CTLA-4 therapy, and roughly 40% had some. Study outcomes and limitations: Clonal expansion in partial responders at 0.1-3.0 mg/kg ranked among the lowest.

The CDR3 length is 14 residues. The ends were cut back, 1 base at V and 10 bases at J, with 14 bases in the middle. Germline values: CDR1 MNHEY, CDR2 SMNVEV (reference sequence). Comments on this clone: Its specificity is unknown.

Method: immunoSEQ multiplex PCR; TCRdb's copy keeps in-frame clones and lacks some. This sample has some 64,000 clones, with about nine tenths found just once. The sequenced sample was CD4+ or CD8+ T cells sorted from blood, obtained in a trial of the OX40 agonist ivuxolimab. This clonotype originated in an adult with an advanced solid tumor such as melanoma, head and neck, liver or kidney cancer. The V gene is TRBV27, the J gene TRBJ2-4; possible D gene TRBD2, 6 bases. This CDR3 is CASSLWGGGEIQYF. CDR3 nucleotide sequence: TGTGCCAGCAGTTTATGGGGAGGAGGAGAGATTCAGTACTTC.